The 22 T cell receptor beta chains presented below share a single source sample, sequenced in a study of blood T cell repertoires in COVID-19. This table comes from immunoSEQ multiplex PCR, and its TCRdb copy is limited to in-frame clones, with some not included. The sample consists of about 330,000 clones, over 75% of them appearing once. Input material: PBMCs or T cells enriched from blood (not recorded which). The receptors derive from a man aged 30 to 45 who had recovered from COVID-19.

The CDR3 DNA reads TGTGCCAGCAGCTTAGGAGGCCGCACCTACGAGCAGTACTTC. Its protein product is CASSLGGRTYEQYF. The rearrangement uses TRBV7-9 and TRBJ2-7; no clear D. This CDR3 comprises 14 residues. Deletions cut 1 base from V and 2 bases from J, with 9 bases between. The V gene's germline CDR1 is SEHNR and CDR2 FQNEAQ (reference sequence).

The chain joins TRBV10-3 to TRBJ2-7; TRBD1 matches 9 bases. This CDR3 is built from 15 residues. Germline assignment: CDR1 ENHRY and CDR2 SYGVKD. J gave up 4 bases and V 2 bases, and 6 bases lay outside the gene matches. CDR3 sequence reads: CAISEPGTGSYEQYF. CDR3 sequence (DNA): TGTGCCATCAGTGAGCCAGGGACAGGGTCATACGAGCAGTACTTC.

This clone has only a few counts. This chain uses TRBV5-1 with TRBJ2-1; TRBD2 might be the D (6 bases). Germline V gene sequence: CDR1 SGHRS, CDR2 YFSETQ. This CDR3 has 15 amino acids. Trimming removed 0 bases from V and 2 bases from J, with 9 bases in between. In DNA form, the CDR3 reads TGCGCCAGCAGCTTGGACGGCGGGGCCTACAATGAGCAGTTCTTC. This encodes CASSLDGGAYNEQFF.

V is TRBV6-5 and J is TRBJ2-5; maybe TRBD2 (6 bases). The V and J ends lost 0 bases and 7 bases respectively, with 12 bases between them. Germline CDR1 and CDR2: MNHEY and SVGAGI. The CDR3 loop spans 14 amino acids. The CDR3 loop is CASSYSSTRGTQYF. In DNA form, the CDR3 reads TGTGCCAGCAGTTACTCGTCCACGCGGGGGACCCAGTACTTC.

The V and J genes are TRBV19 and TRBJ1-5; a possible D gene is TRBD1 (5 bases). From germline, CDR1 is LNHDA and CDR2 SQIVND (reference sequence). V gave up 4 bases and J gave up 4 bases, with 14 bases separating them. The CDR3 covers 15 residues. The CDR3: CASSKYQGKNQPQHF. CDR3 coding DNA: TGTGCCAGTAGTAAATACCAGGGAAAAAATCAGCCCCAGCATTTT.

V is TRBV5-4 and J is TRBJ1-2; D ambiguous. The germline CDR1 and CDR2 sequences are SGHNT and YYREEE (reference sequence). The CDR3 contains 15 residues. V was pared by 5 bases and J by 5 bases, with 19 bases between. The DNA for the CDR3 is TGTGCCAGCAGTTCCCGGGCTTCGAGGGATTATGGCTACACCTTC. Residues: CASSSRASRDYGYTF.

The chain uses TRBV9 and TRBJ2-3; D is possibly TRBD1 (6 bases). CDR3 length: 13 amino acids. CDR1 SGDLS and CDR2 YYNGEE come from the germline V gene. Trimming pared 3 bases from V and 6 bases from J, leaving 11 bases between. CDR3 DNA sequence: TGTGCCAGCAGCGCTAACAGGGAGGATACGCAGTATTTT. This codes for CASSANREDTQYF.

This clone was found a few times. The CDR3 coding sequence is TGTGCCAGCAGTGGGACACGCACTGAAGCTTTCTTT. This encodes CASSGTRTEAFF. The rearrangement joins TRBV2 to TRBJ1-1; a possible D gene is TRBD1 (5 bases). This CDR3 region has 12 residues. V lost 4 bases and J lost 4, with 7 bases in between. In germline, CDR1 is SNHLY, CDR2 FYNNEI.

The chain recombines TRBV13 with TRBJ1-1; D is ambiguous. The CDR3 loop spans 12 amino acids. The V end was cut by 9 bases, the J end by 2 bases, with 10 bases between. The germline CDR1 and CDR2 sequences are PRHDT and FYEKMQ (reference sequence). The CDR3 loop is CASIYLNTEAFF. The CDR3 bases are TGTGCCAGTATCTACCTAAACACTGAAGCTTTCTTT.

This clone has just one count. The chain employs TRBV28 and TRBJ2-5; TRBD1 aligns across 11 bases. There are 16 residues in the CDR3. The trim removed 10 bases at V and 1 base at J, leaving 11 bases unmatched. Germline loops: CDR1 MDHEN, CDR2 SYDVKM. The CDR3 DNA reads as TGTGCCAAGGCCGGGACAGGGGGGAATCTCCAAGAGACCCAGTACTTC. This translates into CAKAGTGGNLQETQYF.

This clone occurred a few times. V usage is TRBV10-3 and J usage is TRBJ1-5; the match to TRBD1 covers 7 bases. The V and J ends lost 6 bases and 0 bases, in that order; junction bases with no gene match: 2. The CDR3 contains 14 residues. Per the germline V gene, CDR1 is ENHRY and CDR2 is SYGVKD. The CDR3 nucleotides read TGTGCCATCAGCCGGGACAGTAGCAATCAGCCCCAGCATTTT. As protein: CAISRDSSNQPQHF.

CDR3 sequence: CASSHWDRVDEQYF. DNA of the CDR3: TGTGCCAGCAGCCATTGGGACAGGGTCGACGAGCAGTACTTC. This chain links TRBV3-1 (or the pseudogene TRBV3-2) with TRBJ2-7, with TRBD1 matching 9 bases. V shed 3 bases and J 5 bases; nucleotides not matched to a gene: 5. The CDR3 is made up of 14 amino acids. The V gene's germline CDR1 is LGHDT and CDR2 YNNKEL (reference sequence).

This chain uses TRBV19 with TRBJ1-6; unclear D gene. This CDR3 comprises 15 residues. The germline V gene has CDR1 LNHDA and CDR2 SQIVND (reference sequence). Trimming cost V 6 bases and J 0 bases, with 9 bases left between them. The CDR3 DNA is TGTGCCAGTAGCCCCGGGAGCTCCTATAATTCACCCCTCCACTTT. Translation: CASSPGSSYNSPLHF.

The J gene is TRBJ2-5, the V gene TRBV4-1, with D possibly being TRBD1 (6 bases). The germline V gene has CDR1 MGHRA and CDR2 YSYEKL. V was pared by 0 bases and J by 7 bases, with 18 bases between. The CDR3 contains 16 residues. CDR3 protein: CASSQDTGFRGVTQYF. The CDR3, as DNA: TGCGCCAGCAGCCAAGATACAGGGTTCAGGGGCGTGACCCAGTACTTC.

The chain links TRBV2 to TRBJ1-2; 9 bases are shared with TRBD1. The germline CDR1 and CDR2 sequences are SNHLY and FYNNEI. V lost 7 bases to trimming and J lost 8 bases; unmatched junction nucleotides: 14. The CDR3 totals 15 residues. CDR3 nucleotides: TGTGCCAGCACCGCCGGGACAGGGCCCTCGAGGGGCTACACCTTC. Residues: CASTAGTGPSRGYTF.

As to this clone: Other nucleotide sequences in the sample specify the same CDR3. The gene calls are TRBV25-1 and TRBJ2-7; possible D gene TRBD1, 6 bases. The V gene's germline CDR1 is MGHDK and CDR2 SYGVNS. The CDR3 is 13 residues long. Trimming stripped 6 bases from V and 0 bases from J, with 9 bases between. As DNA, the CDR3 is TGTGCCAGCAGACAAGGGGGCTCCTACGAGCAGTACTTC. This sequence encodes CASRQGGSYEQYF.

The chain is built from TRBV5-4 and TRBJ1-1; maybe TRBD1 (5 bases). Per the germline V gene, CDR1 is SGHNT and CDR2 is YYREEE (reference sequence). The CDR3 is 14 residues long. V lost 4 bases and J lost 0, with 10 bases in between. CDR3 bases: TGTGCCAGCAGCCCGGGACTTTTGAACACTGAAGCTTTCTTT. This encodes CASSPGLLNTEAFF.

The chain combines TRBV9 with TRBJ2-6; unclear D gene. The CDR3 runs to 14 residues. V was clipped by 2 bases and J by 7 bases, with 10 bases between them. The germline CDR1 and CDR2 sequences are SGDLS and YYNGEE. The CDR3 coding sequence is TGTGCCAGCAGCGTGTCCCGTAGCGCCAACGTCCTGACTTTC. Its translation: CASSVSRSANVLTF. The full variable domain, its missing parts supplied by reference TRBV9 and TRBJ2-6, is DSGVTQTPKHLITATGQRVTLRCSPRSGDLSVYWYQQSLDQGLQFLIQYYNGEERAKGNILERFSAQQFPDLHSELNLSSLELGDSALYFCASSVSRSANVLTFGAGSRLTVL.

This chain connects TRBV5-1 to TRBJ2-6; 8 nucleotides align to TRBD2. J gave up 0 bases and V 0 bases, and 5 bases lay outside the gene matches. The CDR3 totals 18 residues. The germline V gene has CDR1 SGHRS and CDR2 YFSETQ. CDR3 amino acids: CASSLEAGATSGANVLTF. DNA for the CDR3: TGCGCCAGCAGCTTGGAAGCGGGGGCCACCTCTGGGGCCAACGTCCTGACTTTC.

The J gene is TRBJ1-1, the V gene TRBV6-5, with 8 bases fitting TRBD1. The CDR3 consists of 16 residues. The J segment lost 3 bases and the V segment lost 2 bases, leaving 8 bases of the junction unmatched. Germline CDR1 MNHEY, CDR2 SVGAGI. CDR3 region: CASSYATGARHTEAFF. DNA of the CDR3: TGTGCCAGCAGTTACGCGACAGGGGCCCGTCACACTGAAGCTTTCTTT.

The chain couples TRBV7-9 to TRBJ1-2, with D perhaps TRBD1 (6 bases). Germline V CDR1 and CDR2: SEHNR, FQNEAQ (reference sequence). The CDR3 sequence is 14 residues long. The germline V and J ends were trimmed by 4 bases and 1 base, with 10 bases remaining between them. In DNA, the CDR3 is TGTGCCAGCAGCTCGGACAGTATTAACTATGGCTACACCTTC. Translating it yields CASSSDSINYGYTF.

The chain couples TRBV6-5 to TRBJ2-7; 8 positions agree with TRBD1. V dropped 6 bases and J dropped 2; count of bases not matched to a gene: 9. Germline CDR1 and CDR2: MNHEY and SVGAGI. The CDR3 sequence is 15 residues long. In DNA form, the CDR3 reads TGTGCCAGCAGCAAGGACAGGGATCCTACCTACGAGCAGTACTTC. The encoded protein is CASSKDRDPTYEQYF.